The 6 T cell receptor beta chains listed next were all sequenced from one sample in a study of identical twins. In TCRdb, the 5' RACE reads were re-called with MiXCR into one record per CDR3 protein. The sample shows around 470,000 distinct CDR3 sequences, around 14% of them seen only once. The data were also submitted as part of a second study, on yellow fever vaccine responses in identical twins.

The sequenced sample consisted of CD4+ T cells sorted from blood. The receptor source for this set is a woman under 30 in good health.

Comment on this clonotype: Likely a read error: the CDR3 ends without its conserved phenylalanine or tryptophan. The genes are TRBV29-1 and TRBJ2-5; a possible D gene is TRBD2 (7 bases). The tail of the sequence fits TRBJ2-1 better, so the J call may be wrong. The CDR3 contains 13 residues. The germline gives CDR1 SQVTM, CDR2 ANQGSEA. The CDR3 spells CSVARGGQETQFY. The DNA for the CDR3 is TGCAGCGTTGCTCGCGGGGGCCAAGAGACCCAGTTCTAC.

The chain is built from TRBV29-1 and TRBJ2-1, with TRBD1 as a possible D gene (6 bases). This CDR3 is 14 amino acids long. The germline CDR1 and CDR2 sequences are SQVTM and ANQGSEA. Between the trimmed V and J ends, which lost 4 bases and 4 bases, there was a span of 14 bases. This chain's CDR3 is CSVVGQGRYNEQFF. CDR3 DNA: TGCAGCGTTGTAGGTCAGGGGCGTTACAATGAGCAGTTCTTC.

The V gene is TRBV5-8, the J gene TRBJ2-1, with 7 bases aligning to TRBD2. This CDR3 contains 14 residues. With 0 bases clipped from V and 8 bases from J, the junction kept 5 bases outside the gene matches. Germline V gives CDR1 SGHTS, CDR2 YDEGEE. The DNA for the CDR3 is TGTGCCAGCAGCTTGGATAGGACTAGATATGAGCAGTTCTTC. This gives the protein CASSLDRTRYEQFF. Full variable domain (remainder filled in from reference TRBV5-8 and TRBJ2-1): EAGVTQSPTHLIKTRGQQATLRCSPISGHTSVYWYQQALGLGLQFLLWYDEGEERNRGNFPPRFSGRQFPNYSSELNVNALELEDSALYLCASSLDRTRYEQFFGPGTRLTVL.

The rearrangement uses TRBV7-3 and TRBJ2-1; TRBD1 matches 12 bases. Trimming cost V 7 bases and J 5 bases; bases outside gene matches: 18. The CDR3 extends over 19 amino acids. The germline V gene encodes CDR1 SGHTA and CDR2 FQGTGA. The CDR3 is CASISPRRPGTGGDNEQFF. The CDR3 region has the DNA TGTGCCAGCATCTCCCCCCGTCGGCCCGGGACAGGGGGCGACAATGAGCAGTTCTTC.

The J gene is TRBJ1-6, the V gene TRBV20-1; no clear D gene. The CDR3 is made up of 18 amino acids. The germline V gene has CDR1 DFQATT and CDR2 SNEGSKA (reference sequence). The ends were cut back, 6 bases at V and 1 base at J, with 22 bases in the middle. Here the CDR3 DNA reads TGCAGTGCCAGAACCTCTCGGCAGGCGCGTTCCTATAATTCACCCCTCCACTTT. It specifies CSARTSRQARSYNSPLHF.

The chain combines TRBV20-1 with TRBJ2-3; 10 bases are a match to TRBD2. The CDR3 is 14 amino acids. Germline V lookup: CDR1 DFQATT, CDR2 SNEGSKA (reference sequence). With 6 bases clipped from V and 7 bases from J, the junction kept 10 bases outside the gene matches. The CDR3 bases are TGCAGTGCAAGGGGAGCGGGGGGGCCGAATACGCAGTATTTT. It translates to CSARGAGGPNTQYF.